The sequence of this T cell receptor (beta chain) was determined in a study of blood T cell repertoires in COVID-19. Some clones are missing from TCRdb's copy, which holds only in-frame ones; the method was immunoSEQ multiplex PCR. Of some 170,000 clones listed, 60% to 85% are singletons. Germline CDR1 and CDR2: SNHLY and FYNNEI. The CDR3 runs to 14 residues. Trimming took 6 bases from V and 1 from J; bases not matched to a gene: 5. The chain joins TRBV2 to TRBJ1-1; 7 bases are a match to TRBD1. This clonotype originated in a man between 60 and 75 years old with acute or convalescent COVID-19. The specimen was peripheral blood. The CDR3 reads CASSKGAPNTEAFF. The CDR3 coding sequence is TGTGCCAGCAGCAAGGGGGCACCGAACACTGAAGCTTTCTTT.